This T cell receptor (beta chain) was recorded in a study of response to subunit inactivated influenza vaccine. Study-level points and caveats: Each seasonal influenza vaccination, the authors suggested, recruits few new T cells.

The CDR3 length is 14 residues. Trimming cost V 5 bases and J 1 base, with 9 bases left between them. Germline V gene lookup returns CDR1 SGHTA and CDR2 FQGNSA. Worth noting for this clonotype: Its antigen is currently unknown.

TCRdb redid the calling of the RT-PCR reads with MiXCR, one entry per CDR3 protein. The sample carries roughly 780,000 distinct CDR3 sequences, about a fifth recorded once. The receptor comes from a man aged 50 or older who received an inactivated influenza vaccine. Sequencing used PBMCs from blood, obtained 4 to 6 days after vaccination. The V gene is TRBV7-2, the J gene TRBJ2-1; D is undetermined. This CDR3 reads CASSPVPSYNEQFF. CDR3 sequence (DNA): TGTGCCAGCAGCCCCGTACCATCCTACAATGAGCAGTTCTTC. The full variable domain, rest sourced from reference TRBV7-2 and TRBJ2-1, is GAGVSQSPSNKVTEKGKDVELRCDPISGHTALYWYRQSLGQGLEFLIYFQGNSAPDKSGLPSDRFSAERTGGSVSTLTIQRTQQEDSAVYLCASSPVPSYNEQFFGPGTRLTVL.